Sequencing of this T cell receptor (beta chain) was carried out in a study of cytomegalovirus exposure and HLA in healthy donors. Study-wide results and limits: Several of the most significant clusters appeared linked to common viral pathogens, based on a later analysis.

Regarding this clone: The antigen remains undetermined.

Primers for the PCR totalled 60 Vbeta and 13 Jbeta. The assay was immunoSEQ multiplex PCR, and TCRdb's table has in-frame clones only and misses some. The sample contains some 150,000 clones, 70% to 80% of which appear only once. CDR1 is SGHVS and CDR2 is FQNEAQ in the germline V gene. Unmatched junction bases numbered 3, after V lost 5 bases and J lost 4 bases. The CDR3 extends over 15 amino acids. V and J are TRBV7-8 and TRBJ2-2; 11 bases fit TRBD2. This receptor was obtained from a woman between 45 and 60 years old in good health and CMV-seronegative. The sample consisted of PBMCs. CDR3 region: CASSRGLAGTGELFF. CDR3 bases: TGTGCCAGCAGCCGAGGACTAGCGGGCACCGGGGAGCTGTTTTTT.